Sequencing of this T cell receptor (beta chain) was carried out in a study of cytomegalovirus exposure and HLA in healthy donors. Findings and caveats of the study: Within an earlier analysis, most TCR beta V segments proved productive either about 87% or about 30% of the time.

Trimming took off 3 bases at V and 0 bases at J, with 15 bases between the two ends. This CDR3 is built from 17 residues. Germline assignment: CDR1 SGDLS and CDR2 YYNGEE. This clone was seen a single time. Antigen unknown. Researchers ran the PCR with 60 Vbeta and 13 Jbeta primers. The data were produced by immunoSEQ multiplex PCR, yet TCRdb's version contains in-frame clones alone and is incomplete. Altogether fewer than 150,000 clones are present, 78% being singletons, with the ten largest covering 5% to 7.5%. The receptor comes from a woman aged 40 to 50 in good health and CMV-seropositive. The chain couples TRBV9 to TRBJ1-4, with D perhaps matching TRBD1 (6 bases). Sequenced: PBMCs. The CDR3 is CASSAGAGGATNEKLFF. CDR3 bases: TGTGCCAGCAGCGCGGGGGCGGGGGGGGCAACTAATGAAAAACTGTTTTTT.